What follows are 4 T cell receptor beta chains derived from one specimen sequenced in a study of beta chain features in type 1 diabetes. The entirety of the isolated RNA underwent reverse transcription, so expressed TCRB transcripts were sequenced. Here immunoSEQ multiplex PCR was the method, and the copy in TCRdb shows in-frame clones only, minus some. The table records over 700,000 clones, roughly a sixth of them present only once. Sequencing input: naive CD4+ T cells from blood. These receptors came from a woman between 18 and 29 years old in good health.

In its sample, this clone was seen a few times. CDR3 residues: CASSLRLAAPDTQYF. The CDR3 DNA is TGCGCCAGCAGCTTAAGACTAGCGGCACCAGATACGCAGTATTTT. The chain combines TRBV5-1 with TRBJ2-3; 9 bases line up with TRBD2. Germline values: CDR1 SGHRS, CDR2 YFSETQ. With V trimmed by 2 bases and J by 4 bases, 5 bases remained unmatched. The CDR3 length is 15 residues.

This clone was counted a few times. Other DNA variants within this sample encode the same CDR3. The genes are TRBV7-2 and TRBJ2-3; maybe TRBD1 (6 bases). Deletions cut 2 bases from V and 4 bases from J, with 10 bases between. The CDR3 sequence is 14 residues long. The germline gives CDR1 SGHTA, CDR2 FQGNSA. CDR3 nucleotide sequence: TGTGCCAGCAGCTTAAGACAGGTCCCAGATACGCAGTATTTT. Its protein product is CASSLRQVPDTQYF.

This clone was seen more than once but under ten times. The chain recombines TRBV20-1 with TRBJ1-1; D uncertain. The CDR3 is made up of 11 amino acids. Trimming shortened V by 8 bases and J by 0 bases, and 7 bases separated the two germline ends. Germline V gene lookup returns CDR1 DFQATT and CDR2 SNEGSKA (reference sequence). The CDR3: CSYDLNTEAFF. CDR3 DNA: TGCAGTTACGACCTGAACACTGAAGCTTTCTTT.

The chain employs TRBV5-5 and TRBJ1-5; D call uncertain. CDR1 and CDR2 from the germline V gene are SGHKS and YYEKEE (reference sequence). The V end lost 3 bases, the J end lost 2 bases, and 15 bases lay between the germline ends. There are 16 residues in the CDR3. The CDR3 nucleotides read TGTGCCAGCAGCTCCAAGTCCTACAGCGGCAATCAGCCCCAGCATTTT. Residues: CASSSKSYSGNQPQHF.